This T cell receptor (beta chain) derives from a study of cytomegalovirus exposure and HLA in healthy donors. The primer mix had 60 Vbeta and 13 Jbeta primers. The assay was immunoSEQ multiplex PCR, and TCRdb's table has in-frame clones only and misses some. The sample gives 180,000 or so clones, 72% of which show up once; about 2.5% is in the top ten. CDR1 is SQVTM and CDR2 is ANQGSEA in the germline V gene. The V and J ends lost 4 bases and 7 bases, in that order; junction bases with no gene match: 10. The CDR3 contains 15 residues. The source is a human donor in good health. Sequenced material: PBMCs. This chain connects TRBV29-1 to TRBJ2-2; 9 bases map to TRBD1. CDR3: CSVVGGTGTIGELFF. The CDR3 DNA reads as TGCAGCGTTGTGGGGGGGACAGGGACGATCGGGGAGCTGTTTTTT.